Below, 8 T cell receptor beta chains from the same sample are listed, as sequenced in a study of blood T cell repertoires in COVID-19. TCRdb's copy holds only in-frame clones and misses some; the assay was immunoSEQ multiplex PCR. The sample consists of 180,000 or so clones, approximately 87% of them appearing once. The sequenced material came from PBMCs or T cells enriched from blood (not recorded which). All receptors derive from a woman aged 45-60 years who had recovered from COVID-19.

The chain joins TRBV7-9 to TRBJ1-3; TRBD1 might be the D (6 bases). Germline lookup yields CDR1 SEHNR and CDR2 FQNEAQ (reference sequence). Trimming left V 5 bases short and J 2 bases short, with 13 bases between. The CDR3 consists of 15 residues. The CDR3 sequence is CASSEDRRTGNTIYF. CDR3 bases: TGTGCCAGCAGCGAGGACAGACGGACTGGAAACACCATATATTTT.

The chain combines TRBV5-1 with TRBJ2-2, with 10 bases that match TRBD1. CDR3 length: 17 residues. With V trimmed by 0 bases and J by 4 bases, 6 bases remained unmatched. CDR1 is SGHRS and CDR2 is YFSETQ in the germline V gene. For the CDR3, the DNA is TGCGCCAGCAGCTTGGAGGGACAGGGGTTAGGCACCGGGGAGCTGTTTTTT. Residues: CASSLEGQGLGTGELFF.

The V gene is TRBV5-1, the J gene TRBJ1-5; TRBD1 might be the D (5 bases). The ends were cut back, 0 bases at V and 9 bases at J, with 10 bases in the middle. The V gene's germline CDR1 is SGHRS and CDR2 YFSETQ. The CDR3 covers 13 residues. As DNA, the CDR3 is TGCGCCAGCAGCTTGGCAGGGATTCCGCCCCAGCATTTT. Amino acids: CASSLAGIPPQHF.

This rearrangement joins TRBV27 to TRBJ2-1; a weak D match, TRBD1 (6 bases). V was cut by 9 bases and J by 3 bases, with 21 bases left in between. This CDR3 is 16 amino acids long. Germline-derived CDR1 and CDR2 are MNHEY and SMNVEV (reference sequence). CDR3 coding DNA: TGTGCCAGTACAGGGTTCTCGACACTGGGCTACAATGAGCAGTTCTTC. This codes for CASTGFSTLGYNEQFF.

The chain has TRBV5-6 and TRBJ1-2; 8 nucleotides agree with TRBD1. Trimming removed 7 bases from V and 5 bases from J; junction bases left unmatched: 13. Germline V gene sequence: CDR1 SGHDT, CDR2 YYEEEE. This CDR3 is built from 15 residues. This chain's CDR3 is CASARGLGEEYGYTF. CDR3 coding DNA: TGTGCCAGCGCCAGGGGGCTAGGGGAGGAATATGGCTACACCTTC. The variable domain in full, with the rest retrieved from reference TRBV5-6 and TRBJ1-2, is DAGVTQSPTHLIKTRGQQVTLRCSPKSGHDTVSWYQQALGQGPQFIFQYYEEEERQRGNFPDRFSGHQFPNYSSELNVNALLLGDSALYLCASARGLGEEYGYTFGSGTRLTVV.

The chain combines TRBV24-1 with TRBJ2-1; D gene uncertain. Germline V CDR1 and CDR2: KGHDR, SFDVKD. Trimming stripped 2 bases from V and 4 bases from J, with 2 bases between. The CDR3 consists of 12 residues. Here the CDR3 DNA reads TGTGCCACCAGTGATTCTTACAATGAGCAGTTCTTC. This encodes CATSDSYNEQFF.

The V gene is TRBV19, the J gene TRBJ1-1, with D tentatively TRBD1 (5 bases). The V gene lost 5 bases and the J gene lost 4 bases, with 17 bases spanning the gap. The CDR3 totals 15 residues. Per the germline V gene, CDR1 is LNHDA and CDR2 is SQIVND (reference sequence). CDR3 sequence (DNA): TGTGCCAGTAGTCCTGCGAAGGGGTTGGCCACTGAAGCTTTCTTT. Amino acid sequence: CASSPAKGLATEAFF.

The chain has TRBV18 and TRBJ2-7; 9 bases agree with TRBD1. V was pared by 4 bases and J by 5 bases, with 9 bases of the junction left unmatched. Germline lookup yields CDR1 KGHSH and CDR2 LQKENI. This CDR3 is built from 15 residues. CDR3 coding DNA: TGTGCCAGCTCACTCTTCCGGGACAGGGCAGACGAGCAGTACGTC. This sequence encodes CASSLFRDRADEQYV.